This TCR beta chain is from a study of PD-L1 blockade in urothelial cancer. Study in general: Blood analysis occurred 3 weeks (second dose) and 6 weeks after treatment start.

Indicated time point: pretreatment peripheral blood. The templates were synthetic TCR analogs, and they were spiked into each PCR. The table came from immunoSEQ multiplex PCR; TCRdb's copy has only in-frame clones and leaves some out. The sample contains around 100,000 clones, nearly 90% of which appear only once. Germline CDR1 is SGDLS and CDR2 is YYNGEE. The CDR3 spans 15 residues. V shed 3 bases, J shed 7 bases, and the junction held 5 bases outside the gene matches. The receptor's source is a man aged 55 to 70 with urothelial cancer. This specimen was PBMCs, taken around atezolizumab (anti-PD-L1) treatment. This rearrangement joins TRBV9 to TRBJ2-1, with 12 bases identical to TRBD2. The DNA for the CDR3 is TGTGCCAGCAGCGGGACTAGCGGGATCTGGAATGAGCAGTTCTTC. The encoded protein is CASSGTSGIWNEQFF.